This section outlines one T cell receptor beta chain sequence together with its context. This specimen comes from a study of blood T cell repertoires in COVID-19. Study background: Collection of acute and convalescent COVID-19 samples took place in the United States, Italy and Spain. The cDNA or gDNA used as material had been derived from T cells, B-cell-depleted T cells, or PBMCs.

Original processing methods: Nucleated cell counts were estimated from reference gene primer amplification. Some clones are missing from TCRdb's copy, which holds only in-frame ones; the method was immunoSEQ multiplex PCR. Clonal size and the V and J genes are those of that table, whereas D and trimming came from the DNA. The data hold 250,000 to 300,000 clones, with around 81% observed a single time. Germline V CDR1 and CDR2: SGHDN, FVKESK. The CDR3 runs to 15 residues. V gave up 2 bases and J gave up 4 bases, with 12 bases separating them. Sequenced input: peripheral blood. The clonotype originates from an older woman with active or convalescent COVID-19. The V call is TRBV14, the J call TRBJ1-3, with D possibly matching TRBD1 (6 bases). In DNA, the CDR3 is TGTGCCAGCAGCCAACCGCGGACAGCCGGAAACACCATATATTTT. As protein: CASSQPRTAGNTIYF.